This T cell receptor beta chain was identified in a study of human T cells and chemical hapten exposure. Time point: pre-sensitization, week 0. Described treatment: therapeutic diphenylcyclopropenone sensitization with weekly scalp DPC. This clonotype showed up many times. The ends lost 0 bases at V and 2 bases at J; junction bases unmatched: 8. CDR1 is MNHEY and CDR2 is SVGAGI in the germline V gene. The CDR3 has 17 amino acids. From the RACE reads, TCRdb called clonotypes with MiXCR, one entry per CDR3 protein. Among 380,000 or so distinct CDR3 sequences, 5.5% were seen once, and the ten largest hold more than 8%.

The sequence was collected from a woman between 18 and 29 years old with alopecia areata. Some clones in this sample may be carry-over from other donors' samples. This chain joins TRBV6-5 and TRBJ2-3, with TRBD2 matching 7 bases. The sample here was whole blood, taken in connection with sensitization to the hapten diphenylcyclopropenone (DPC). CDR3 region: CASSYSKRGPSTDTQYF. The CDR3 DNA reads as TGTGCCAGCAGTTACTCGAAGCGGGGACCCTCCACAGATACGCAGTATTTT.